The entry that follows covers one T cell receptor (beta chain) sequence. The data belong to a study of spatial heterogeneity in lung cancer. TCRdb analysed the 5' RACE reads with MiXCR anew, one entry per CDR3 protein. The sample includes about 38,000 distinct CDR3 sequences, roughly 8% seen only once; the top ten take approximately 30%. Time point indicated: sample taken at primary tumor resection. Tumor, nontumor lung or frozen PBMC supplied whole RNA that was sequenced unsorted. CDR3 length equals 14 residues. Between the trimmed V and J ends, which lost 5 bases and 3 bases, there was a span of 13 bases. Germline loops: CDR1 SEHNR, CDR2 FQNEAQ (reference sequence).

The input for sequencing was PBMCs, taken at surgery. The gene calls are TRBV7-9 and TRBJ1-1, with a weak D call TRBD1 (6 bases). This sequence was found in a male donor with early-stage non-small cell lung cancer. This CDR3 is CASSPRTAYTEAFF. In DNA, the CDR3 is TGTGCCAGCAGCCCTCGGACAGCTTACACTGAAGCTTTCTTT. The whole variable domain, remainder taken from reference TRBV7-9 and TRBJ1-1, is DTGVSQNPRHKITKRGQNVTFRCDPISEHNRLYWYRQTLGQGPEFLTYFQNEAQLEKSRLLSDRFSAERPKGSFSTLEIQRTEQGDSAMYLCASSPRTAYTEAFFGQGTRLTVV.